This T cell receptor beta chain was captured by sequencing in a study of prognosis after radiotherapy for stage I lung cancer. Across the whole study: The tumor diagnosis was squamous cell carcinoma for seven patients and adenocarcinoma for fewer than 15.

From genomic DNA, TCR beta CDR3 was amplified by two-round multiplex PCR. First-round PCR used primers specific to each TRBV and TRBJ gene. From the multiplex PCR reads, TCRdb called clonotypes with MiXCR, one entry per CDR3 protein. The data show 15,000 or so distinct CDR3 sequences, approximately 40% seen once. The V end was cut by 2 bases, the J end by 0 bases, with 14 bases between. Germline V lookup: CDR1 SGHRS, CDR2 YFSETQ. CDR3 length: 16 amino acids. The origin of this receptor is a donor over 45 with non-small cell lung cancer. This sample comprised PBMCs, obtained before or after stereotactic body radiation therapy (not recorded which). This chain connects TRBV5-1 to TRBJ1-2, with D unresolved. The CDR3 DNA follows: TGCGCCAGCAGCTTTGGCGGACGGGTTGCTAACTATGGCTACACCTTC. It encodes CASSFGGRVANYGYTF.